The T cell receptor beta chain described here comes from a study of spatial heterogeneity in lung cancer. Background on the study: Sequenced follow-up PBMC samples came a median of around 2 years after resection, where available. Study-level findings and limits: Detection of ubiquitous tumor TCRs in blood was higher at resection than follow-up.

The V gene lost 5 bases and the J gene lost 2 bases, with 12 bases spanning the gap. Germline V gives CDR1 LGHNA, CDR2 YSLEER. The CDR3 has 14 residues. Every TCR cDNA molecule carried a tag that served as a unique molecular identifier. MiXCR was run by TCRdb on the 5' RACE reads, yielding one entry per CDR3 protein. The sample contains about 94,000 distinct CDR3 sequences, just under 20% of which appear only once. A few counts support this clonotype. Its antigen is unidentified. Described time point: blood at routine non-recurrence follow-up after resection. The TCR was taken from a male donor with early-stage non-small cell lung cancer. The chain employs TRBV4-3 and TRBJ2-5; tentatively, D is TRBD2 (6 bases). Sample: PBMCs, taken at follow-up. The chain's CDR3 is CASSFGRQQETQYF. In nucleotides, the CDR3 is TGCGCCAGCAGCTTCGGGAGACAGCAAGAGACCCAGTACTTC.